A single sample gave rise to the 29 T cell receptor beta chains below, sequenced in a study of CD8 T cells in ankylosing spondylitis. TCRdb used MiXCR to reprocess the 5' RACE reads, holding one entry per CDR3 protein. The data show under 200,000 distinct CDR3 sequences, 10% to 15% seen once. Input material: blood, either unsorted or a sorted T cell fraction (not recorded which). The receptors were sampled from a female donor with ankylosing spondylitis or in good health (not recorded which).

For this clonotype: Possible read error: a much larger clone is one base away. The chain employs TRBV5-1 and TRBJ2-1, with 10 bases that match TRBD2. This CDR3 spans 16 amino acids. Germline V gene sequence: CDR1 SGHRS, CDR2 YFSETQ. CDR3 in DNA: TGCACCAGCAGCTTGTTAGGACTAGCGGCATACAATGAGCAGTTCTTC. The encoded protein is CTSSLLGLAAYNEQFF.

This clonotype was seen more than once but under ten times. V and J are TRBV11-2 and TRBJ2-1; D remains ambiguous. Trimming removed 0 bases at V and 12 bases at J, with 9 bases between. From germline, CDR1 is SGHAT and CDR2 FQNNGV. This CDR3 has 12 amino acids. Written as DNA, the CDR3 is TGTGCCAGCAGCTTAGAGGCCACGAGGCAGTTCTTC. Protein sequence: CASSLEATRQFF. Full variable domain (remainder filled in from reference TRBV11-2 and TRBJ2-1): EAGVAQSPRYKIIEKRQSVAFWCNPISGHATLYWYQQILGQGPKLLIQFQNNGVVDDSQLPKDRFSAERLKGVDSTLKIQPAKLEDSAVYLCASSLEATRQFFGPGTRLTVL.

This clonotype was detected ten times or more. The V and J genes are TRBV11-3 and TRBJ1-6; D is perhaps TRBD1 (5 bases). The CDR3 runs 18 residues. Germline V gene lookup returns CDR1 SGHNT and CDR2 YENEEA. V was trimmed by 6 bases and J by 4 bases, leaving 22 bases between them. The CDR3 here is CASRVGIDGKGYNSPLHF. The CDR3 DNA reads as TGTGCCAGCAGGGTGGGGATCGACGGCAAGGGGTATAATTCACCCCTCCACTTT.

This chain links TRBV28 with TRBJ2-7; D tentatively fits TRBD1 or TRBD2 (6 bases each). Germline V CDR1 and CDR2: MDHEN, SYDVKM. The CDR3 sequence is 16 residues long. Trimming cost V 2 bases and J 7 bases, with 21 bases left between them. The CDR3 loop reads CASSLTGRGGALEQYF. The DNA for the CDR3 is TGTGCCAGCAGTTTAACCGGCAGGGGAGGAGCTCTGGAGCAGTACTTC.

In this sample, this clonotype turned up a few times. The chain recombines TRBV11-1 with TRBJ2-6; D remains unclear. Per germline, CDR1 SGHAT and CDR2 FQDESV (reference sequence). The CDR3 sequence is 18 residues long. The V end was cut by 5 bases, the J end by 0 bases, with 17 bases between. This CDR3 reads CASSRRPGMSSGANVLTF. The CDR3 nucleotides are TGTGCCAGCAGCCGCAGACCAGGCATGAGCTCTGGGGCCAACGTCCTGACTTTC.

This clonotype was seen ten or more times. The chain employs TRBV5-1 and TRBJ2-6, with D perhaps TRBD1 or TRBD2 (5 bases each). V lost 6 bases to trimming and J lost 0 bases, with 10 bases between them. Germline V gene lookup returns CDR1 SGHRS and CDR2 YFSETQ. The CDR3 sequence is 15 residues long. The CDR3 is CASIPGASGANVLTF. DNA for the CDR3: TGCGCCAGCATTCCCGGGGCCTCTGGGGCCAACGTCCTGACTTTC.

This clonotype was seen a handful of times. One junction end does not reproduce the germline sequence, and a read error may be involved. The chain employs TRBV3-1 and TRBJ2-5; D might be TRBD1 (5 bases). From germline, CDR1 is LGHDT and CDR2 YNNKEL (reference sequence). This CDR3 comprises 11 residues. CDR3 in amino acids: CASNQGDDQYF. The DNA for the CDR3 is TGTGCCAGCAACCAAGGGGATGACCAGTACTTC.

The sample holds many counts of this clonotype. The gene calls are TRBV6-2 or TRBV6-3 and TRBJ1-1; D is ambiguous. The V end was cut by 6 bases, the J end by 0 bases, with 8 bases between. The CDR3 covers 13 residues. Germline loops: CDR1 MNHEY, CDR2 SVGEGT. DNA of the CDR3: TGTGCCAGCAGAACGTTTATGAACACTGAAGCTTTCTTT. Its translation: CASRTFMNTEAFF.

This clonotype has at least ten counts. CDR3 amino acids: CASSPGLINSPLHF. The CDR3 nucleotides read TGTGCCAGCAGCCCGGGACTGATAAATTCACCCCTCCACTTT. The genes are TRBV11-2 and TRBJ1-6, with TRBD1 as a possible D gene (5 bases). The germline CDR1 and CDR2 sequences are SGHAT and FQNNGV. The CDR3 has 14 amino acids. With 5 bases removed from V and 7 bases from J, the gap between germline ends came to 12 bases.

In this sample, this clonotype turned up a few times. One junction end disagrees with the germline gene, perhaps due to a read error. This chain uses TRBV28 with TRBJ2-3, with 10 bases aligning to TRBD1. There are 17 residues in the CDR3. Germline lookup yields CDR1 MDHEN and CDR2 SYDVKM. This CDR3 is CASSDGSRDRGTDTQYF. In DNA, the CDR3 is TGTGCCAGCAGTGACGGTAGCCGGGACAGGGGCACGGATACGCAGTATTTT.

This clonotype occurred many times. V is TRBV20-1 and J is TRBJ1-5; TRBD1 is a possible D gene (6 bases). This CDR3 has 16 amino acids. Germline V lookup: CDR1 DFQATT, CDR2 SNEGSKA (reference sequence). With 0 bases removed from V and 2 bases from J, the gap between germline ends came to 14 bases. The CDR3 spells CSARDAGGKGNQPQHF. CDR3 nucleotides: TGCAGTGCTAGAGATGCCGGGGGCAAGGGCAATCAGCCCCAGCATTTT.

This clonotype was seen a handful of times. This chain's CDR3 is CASSLAVEGARGYTF. The CDR3 nucleotides read TGTGCCAGCAGCTTAGCGGTAGAGGGGGCTAGAGGCTACACCTTC. The chain links TRBV7-2 to TRBJ1-2; 7 bases are a match to TRBD1. CDR1 and CDR2 (germline): SGHTA, FQGNSA. The CDR3 sequence is 15 residues long. Trimming took 0 bases from V and 8 from J; bases not matched to a gene: 9.

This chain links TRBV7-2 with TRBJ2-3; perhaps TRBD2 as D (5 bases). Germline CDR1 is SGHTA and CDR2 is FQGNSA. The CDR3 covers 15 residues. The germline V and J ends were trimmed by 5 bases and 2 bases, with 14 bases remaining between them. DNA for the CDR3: TGTGCCAGCAGCGCCCGGAGGACCCCCACAGATACGCAGTATTTT. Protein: CASSARRTPTDTQYF. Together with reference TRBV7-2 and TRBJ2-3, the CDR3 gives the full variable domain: GAGVSQSPSNKVTEKGKDVELRCDPISGHTALYWYRQSLGQGLEFLIYFQGNSAPDKSGLPSDRFSAERTGGSVSTLTIQRTQQEDSAVYLCASSARRTPTDTQYFGPGTRLTVL.

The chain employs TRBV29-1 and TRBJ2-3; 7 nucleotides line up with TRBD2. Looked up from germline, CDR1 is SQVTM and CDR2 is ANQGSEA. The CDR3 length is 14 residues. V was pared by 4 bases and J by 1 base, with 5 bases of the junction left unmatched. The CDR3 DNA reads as TGCAGCGTTGGGGGGGGTTCAGGCACAGATACGCAGTATTTT. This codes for CSVGGGSGTDTQYF.

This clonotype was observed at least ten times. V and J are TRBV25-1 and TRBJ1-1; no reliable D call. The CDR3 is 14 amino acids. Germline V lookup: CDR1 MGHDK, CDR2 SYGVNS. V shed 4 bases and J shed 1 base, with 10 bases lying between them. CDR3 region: CASSATGKNTEAFF. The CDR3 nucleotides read TGTGCCAGCAGTGCGACCGGGAAGAACACTGAAGCTTTCTTT.

The CDR3 loop is CASSYGTGGYTF. Here the CDR3 DNA reads TGCGCCAGCAGCTATGGGACAGGGGGATACACCTTC. The V and J genes are TRBV5-1 and TRBJ1-2; 11 bases match TRBD1. Germline V CDR1 and CDR2: SGHRS, YFSETQ. The CDR3 extends over 12 amino acids. With 3 bases clipped from V and 11 bases from J, the junction kept 3 bases outside the gene matches.

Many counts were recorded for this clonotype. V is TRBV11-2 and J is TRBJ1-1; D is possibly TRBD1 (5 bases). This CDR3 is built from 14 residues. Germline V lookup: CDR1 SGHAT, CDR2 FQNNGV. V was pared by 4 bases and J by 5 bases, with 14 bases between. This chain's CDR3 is CASSYYGGSTEAFF. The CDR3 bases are TGTGCCAGCAGCTACTACGGGGGGAGTACTGAAGCTTTCTTT.

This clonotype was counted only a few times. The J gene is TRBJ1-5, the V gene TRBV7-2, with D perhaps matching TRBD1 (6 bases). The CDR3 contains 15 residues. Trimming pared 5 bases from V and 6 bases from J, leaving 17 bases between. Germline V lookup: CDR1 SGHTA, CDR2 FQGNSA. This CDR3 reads CASSLNRASVQPQHF. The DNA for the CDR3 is TGTGCCAGCAGCCTAAACAGGGCTTCGGTTCAGCCCCAGCATTTT.

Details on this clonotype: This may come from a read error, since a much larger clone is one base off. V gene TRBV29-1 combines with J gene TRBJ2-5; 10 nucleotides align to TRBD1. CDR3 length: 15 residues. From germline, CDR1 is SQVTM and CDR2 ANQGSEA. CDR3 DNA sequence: TGCAGCGCTGAACCCGGGACAGGGGTACAAGAGACCCAGTACTTC. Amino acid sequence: CSAEPGTGVQETQYF.

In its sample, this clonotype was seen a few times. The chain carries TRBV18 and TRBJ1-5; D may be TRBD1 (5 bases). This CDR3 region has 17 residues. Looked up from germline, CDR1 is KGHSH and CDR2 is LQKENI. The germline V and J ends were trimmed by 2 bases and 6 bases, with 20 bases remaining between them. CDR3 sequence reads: CASSPSGSTGASQPQHF. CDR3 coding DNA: TGTGCCAGCTCACCATCAGGGAGTACCGGCGCGAGTCAGCCCCAGCATTTT.

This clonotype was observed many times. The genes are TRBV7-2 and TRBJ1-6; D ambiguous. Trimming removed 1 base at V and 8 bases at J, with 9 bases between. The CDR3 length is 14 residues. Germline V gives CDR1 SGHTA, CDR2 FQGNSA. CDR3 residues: CASSLDTLYSPLHF. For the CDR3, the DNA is TGTGCCAGCAGCTTAGACACCTTATATTCACCCCTCCACTTT.

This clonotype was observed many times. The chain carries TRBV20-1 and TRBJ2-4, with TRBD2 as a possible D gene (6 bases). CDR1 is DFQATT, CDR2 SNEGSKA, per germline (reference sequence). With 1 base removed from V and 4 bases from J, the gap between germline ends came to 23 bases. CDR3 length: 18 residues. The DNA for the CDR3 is TGCAGTGCTAGAGGTTGGGGTTGGGGTAGCGGCACGAAAAACATTCAGTACTTC. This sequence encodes CSARGWGWGSGTKNIQYF.

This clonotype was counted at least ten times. CDR3 protein: CASSLAGGVSYNEQFF. In DNA, the CDR3 is TGTGCCAGCAGCCTAGCTGGCGGGGTATCCTACAATGAGCAGTTCTTC. This chain connects TRBV6-2 or TRBV6-3 to TRBJ2-1; D possibly corresponds to TRBD2 (6 bases). Trimming stripped 6 bases from V and 1 base from J, with 16 bases between. Germline V gene lookup returns CDR1 MNHEY and CDR2 SVGEGT. The CDR3 totals 16 residues.

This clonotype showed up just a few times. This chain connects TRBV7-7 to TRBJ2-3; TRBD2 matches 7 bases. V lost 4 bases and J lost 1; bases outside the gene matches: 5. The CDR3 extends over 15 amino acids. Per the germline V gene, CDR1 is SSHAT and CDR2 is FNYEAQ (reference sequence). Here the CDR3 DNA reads TGTGCCAGCAGCTCCGGACTAGGCGGCACAGATACGCAGTATTTT. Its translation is CASSSGLGGTDTQYF.

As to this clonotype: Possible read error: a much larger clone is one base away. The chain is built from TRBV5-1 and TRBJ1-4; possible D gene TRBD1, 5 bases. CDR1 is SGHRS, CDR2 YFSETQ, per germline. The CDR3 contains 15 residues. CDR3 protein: CAGSLGGTTNEKLFF. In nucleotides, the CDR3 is TGCGCCGGCAGCTTGGGCGGGACGACTAATGAAAAACTGTTTTTT.

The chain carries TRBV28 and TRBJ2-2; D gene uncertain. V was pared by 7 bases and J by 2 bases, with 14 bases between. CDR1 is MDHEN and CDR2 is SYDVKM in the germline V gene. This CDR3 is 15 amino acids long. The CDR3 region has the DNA TGTGCCAGCAAATTAGGAGACCGAAACACCGGGGAGCTGTTTTTT. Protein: CASKLGDRNTGELFF.

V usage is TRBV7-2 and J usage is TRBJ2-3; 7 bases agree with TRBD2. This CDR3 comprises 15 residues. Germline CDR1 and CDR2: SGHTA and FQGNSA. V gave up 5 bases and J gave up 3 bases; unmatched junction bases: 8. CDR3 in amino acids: CASSIMGGRTDTQYF. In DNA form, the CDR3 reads TGTGCCAGCAGCATTATGGGAGGGCGGACAGATACGCAGTATTTT.

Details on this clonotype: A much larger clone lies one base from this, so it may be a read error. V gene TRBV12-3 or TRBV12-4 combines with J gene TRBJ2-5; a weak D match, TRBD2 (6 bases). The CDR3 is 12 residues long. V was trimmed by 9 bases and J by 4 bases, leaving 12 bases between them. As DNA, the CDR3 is TGTGCCAGTAACCTCGGGGGAGAGACCCAGTACTTC. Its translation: CASNLGGETQYF.

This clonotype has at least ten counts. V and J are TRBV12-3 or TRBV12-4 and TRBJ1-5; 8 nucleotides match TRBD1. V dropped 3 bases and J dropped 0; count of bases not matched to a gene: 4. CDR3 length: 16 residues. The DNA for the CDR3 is TGTGCCAGCAGTTTCTGGACAGGGAGTAGCAATCAGCCCCAGCATTTT. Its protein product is CASSFWTGSSNQPQHF.